This T cell receptor beta chain was identified during a study of blood T cell repertoires in COVID-19. Study summary: PBMCs, B-cell-depleted T cells, or T cells were the source of the cDNA or gDNA that made up the material.

Trimming took 1 base from V and 10 from J, leaving 11 bases between them. This CDR3 spans 14 amino acids. Germline V CDR1 and CDR2: MGHDK, SYGVNS. Enrolled through a virtual design, the participants were between roughly 18 and 90 years of age and came from fewer than 30 US areas. Categorization into cohorts depended on clinical history that participants reported. As processed by the authors: Amplification of reference gene primers provided the estimated nucleated cell counts. The repertoire was sequenced with immunoSEQ multiplex PCR; TCRdb's copy has only in-frame clones and lacks some. The V and J calls and clone size were taken over from that table, and D and trimming were inferred from the DNA. Among about 270,000 clones listed, approximately 91% were seen once.

Sequencing input: PBMCs or T cells enriched from blood (not recorded which). The sequence came from a woman aged 40-49 years with acute COVID-19. V usage is TRBV25-1 and J usage is TRBJ1-6, with TRBD1 as a possible D gene (6 bases). The CDR3, as DNA: TGTGCCAGCAGTGAATCGGGGGGGGGCTCACCCCTCCACTTT. Encoded protein: CASSESGGGSPLHF.